This paragraph covers one T cell receptor (beta chain) sequence. As yet, its antigen is unknown. The record originates from a study of T cell responses to AZD1222 COVID-19 vaccine. General study points: Clonal diversity may have been underestimated, and the donors were mostly white British, with more females than males. In the spike-specific TCR repertoire, nearly half reportedly target unmutated variant regions. Spike was spanned by vaccine-associated CD4 TCRs, which were dominant at 160-218 and 743-854.

Trimming removed 6 bases from V and 3 bases from J, with 17 bases in between. This CDR3 is built from 16 residues. CDR1 is MDHEN, CDR2 SYDVKM, per germline. Method: immunoSEQ multiplex PCR; TCRdb's copy keeps in-frame clones and lacks some. The repertoire holds 75,000 to 100,000 clones, with roughly nine tenths as singletons. The TCR originated in an adult in good health. This chain connects TRBV28 to TRBJ1-4; D gene unclear. Sample: peripheral blood, taken on day 0 of AZD1222 vaccination. The CDR3, as DNA: TGTGCCAGCAGCTCGGCGCAACGAAGGCCTAATGAAAAACTGTTTTTT. This translates into CASSSAQRRPNEKLFF.